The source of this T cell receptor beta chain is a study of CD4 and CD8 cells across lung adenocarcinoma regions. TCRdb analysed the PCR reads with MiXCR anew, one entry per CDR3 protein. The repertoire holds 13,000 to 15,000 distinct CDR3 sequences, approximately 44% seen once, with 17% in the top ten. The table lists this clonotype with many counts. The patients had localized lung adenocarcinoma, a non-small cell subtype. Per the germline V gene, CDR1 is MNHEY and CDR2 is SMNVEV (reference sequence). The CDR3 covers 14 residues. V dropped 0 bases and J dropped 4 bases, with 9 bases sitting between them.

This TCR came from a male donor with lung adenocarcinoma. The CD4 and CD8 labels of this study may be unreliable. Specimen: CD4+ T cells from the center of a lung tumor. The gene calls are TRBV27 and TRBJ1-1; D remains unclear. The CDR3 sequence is CASSLSSGSTEAFF. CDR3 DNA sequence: TGTGCCAGCAGTTTATCGTCAGGAAGCACTGAAGCTTTCTTT.